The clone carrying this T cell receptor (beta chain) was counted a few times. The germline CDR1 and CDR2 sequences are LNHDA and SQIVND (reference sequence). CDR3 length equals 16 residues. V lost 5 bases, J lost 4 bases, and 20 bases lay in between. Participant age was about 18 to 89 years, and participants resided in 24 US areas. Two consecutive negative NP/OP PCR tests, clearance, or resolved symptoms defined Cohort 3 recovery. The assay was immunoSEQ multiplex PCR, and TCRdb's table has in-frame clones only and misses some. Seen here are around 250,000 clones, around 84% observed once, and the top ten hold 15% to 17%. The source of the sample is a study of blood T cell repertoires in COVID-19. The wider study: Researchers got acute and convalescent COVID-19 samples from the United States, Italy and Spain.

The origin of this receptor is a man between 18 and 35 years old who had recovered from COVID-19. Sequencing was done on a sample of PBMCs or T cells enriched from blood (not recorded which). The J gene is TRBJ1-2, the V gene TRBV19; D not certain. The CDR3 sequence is CASSEGPALSGYGYTF. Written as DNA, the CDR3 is TGTGCCAGTAGTGAGGGCCCTGCCTTGTCAGGCTATGGCTACACCTTC. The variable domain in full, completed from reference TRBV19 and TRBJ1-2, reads DGGITQSPKYLFRKEGQNVTLSCEQNLNHDAMYWYRQDPGQGLRLIYYSQIVNDFQKGDIAEGYSVSREKKESFPLTVTSAQKNPTAFYLCASSEGPALSGYGYTFGSGTRLTVV.